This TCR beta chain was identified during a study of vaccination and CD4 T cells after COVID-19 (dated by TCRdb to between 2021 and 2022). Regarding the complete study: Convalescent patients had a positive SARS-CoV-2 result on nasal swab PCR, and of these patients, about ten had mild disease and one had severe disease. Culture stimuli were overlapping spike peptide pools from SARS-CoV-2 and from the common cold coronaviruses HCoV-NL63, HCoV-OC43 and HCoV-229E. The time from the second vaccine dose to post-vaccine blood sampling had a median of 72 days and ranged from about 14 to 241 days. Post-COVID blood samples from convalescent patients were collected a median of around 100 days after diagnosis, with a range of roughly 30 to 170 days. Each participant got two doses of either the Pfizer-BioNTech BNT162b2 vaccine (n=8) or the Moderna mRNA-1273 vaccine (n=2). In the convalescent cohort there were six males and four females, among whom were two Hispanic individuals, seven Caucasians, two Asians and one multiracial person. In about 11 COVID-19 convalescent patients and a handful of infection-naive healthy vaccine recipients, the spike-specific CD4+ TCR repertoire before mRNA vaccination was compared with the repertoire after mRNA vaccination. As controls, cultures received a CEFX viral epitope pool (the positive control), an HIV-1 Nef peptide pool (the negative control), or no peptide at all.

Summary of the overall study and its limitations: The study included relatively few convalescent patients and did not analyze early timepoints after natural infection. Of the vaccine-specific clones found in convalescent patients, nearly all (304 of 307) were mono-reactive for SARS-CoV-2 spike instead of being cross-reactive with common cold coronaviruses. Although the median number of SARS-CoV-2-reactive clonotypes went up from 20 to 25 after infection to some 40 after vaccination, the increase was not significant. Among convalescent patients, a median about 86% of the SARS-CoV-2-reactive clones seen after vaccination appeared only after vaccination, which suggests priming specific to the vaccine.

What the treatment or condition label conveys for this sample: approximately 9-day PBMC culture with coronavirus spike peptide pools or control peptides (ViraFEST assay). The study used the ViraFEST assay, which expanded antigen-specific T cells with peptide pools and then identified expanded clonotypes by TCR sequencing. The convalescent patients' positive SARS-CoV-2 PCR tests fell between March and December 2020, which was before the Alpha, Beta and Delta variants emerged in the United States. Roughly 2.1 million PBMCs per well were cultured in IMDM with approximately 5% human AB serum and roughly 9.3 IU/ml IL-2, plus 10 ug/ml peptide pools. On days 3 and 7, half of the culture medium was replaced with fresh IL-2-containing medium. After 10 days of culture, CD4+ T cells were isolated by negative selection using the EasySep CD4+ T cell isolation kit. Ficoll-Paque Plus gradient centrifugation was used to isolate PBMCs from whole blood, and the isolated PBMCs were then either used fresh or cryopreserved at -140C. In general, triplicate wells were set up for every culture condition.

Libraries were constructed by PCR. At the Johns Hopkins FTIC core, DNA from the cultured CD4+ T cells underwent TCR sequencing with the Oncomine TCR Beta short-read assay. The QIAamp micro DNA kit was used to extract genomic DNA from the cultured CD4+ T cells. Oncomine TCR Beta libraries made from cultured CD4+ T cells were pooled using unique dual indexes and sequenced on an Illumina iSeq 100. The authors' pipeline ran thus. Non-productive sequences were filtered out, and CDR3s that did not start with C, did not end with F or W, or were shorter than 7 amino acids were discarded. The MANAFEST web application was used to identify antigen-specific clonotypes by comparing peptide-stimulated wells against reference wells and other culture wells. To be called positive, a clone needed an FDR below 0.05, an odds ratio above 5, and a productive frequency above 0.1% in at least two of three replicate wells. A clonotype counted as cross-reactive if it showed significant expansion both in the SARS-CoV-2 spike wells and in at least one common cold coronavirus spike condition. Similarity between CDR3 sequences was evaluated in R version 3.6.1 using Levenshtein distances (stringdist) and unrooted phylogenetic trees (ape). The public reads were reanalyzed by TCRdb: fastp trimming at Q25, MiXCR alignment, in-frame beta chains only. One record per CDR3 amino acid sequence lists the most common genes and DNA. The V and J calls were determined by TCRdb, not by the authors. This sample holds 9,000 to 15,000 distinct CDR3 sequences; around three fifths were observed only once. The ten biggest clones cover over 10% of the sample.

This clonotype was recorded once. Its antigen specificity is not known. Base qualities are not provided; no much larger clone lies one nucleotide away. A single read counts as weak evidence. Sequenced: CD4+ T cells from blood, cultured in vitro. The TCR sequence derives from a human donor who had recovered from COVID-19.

The CDR3 region has the sequence CSADDFNEQFF. The nucleotide sequence is given as TGCAGTGCTGATGACTTCAATGAGCAGTTCTTC. The V gene is TRBV20-1 and the J gene is TRBJ2-1; the D gene lacks a confident call. The CDR1 and CDR2 encoded by the germline V gene (reference sequence) are DFQATT and SNEGSKA. Counted from cysteine to phenylalanine, this CDR3 has 11 amino acids. The retained sequence is limited to the CDR3, 33 bases, with the frame set at the first base. Deletion took 5 bases off V and 6 bases off J, with a span of 8 bases between the germline ends.